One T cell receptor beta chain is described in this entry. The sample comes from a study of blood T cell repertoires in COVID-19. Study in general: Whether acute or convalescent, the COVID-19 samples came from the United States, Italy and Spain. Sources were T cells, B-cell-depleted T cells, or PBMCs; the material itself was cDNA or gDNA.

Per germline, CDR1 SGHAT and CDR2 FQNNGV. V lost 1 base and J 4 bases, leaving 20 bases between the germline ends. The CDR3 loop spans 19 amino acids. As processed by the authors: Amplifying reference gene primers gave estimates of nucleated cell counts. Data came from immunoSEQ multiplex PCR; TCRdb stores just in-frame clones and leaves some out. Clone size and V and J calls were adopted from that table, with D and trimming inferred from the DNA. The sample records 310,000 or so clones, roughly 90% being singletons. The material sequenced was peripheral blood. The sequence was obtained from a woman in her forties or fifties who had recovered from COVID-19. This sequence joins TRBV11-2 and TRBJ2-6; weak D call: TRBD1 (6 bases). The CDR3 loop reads CASSLVRTAGRLGANVLTF. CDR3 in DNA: TGTGCCAGCAGCTTAGTTCGGACAGCCGGACGGCTCGGGGCCAACGTCCTGACTTTC.